Shown below are 16 T cell receptor beta chains from a single sample sequenced in a study of memory CD4+ T cells and cytomegalovirus serostatus. Single viable CD3+CD4+CD8-CD45RO+ cells were sorted as the memory CD4+ T cells. The data were produced by immunoSEQ multiplex PCR, yet TCRdb's version contains in-frame clones alone and is incomplete. The sample contains over 65,000 clones, around 80% of which appear only once. The sequencing sample was made of memory CD4+ T cells from blood. The origin of the receptors is an adult in good health and CMV-seronegative.

The V and J genes are TRBV7-2 and TRBJ2-7; possibly TRBD2 for D (7 bases). The CDR3 is made up of 14 amino acids. Trimming pared 3 bases from V and 3 bases from J, leaving 12 bases between. The germline V gene encodes CDR1 SGHTA and CDR2 FQGNSA. CDR3 loop: CASSFGGLNYEQYF. CDR3 nucleotide sequence: TGTGCCAGCAGCTTCGGGGGGCTAAACTACGAGCAGTACTTC.

This clone was seen just once. This chain connects TRBV28 to TRBJ1-4; 8 positions agree with TRBD1. The germline V gene encodes CDR1 MDHEN and CDR2 SYDVKM. The CDR3 extends over 14 amino acids. V dropped 6 bases and J dropped 7; count of bases not matched to a gene: 7. The chain's CDR3 is CASSLTGDGEKLFF. The DNA of the CDR3 is TGTGCCAGCAGCCTGACAGGGGACGGTGAAAAACTGTTTTTT.

The rearrangement joins TRBV19 to TRBJ1-5; 8 bases map to TRBD1. There are 15 residues in the CDR3. Germline V lookup: CDR1 LNHDA, CDR2 SQIVND (reference sequence). With 4 bases clipped from V and 5 bases from J, the junction kept 7 bases outside the gene matches. Here the CDR3 DNA reads TGTGCCAGTAGTAGTACCGGGACAGGCTATCAGCCCCAGCATTTT. Amino acid sequence: CASSSTGTGYQPQHF.

The chain's CDR3 is CASSTLGAGTGNEKLFF. CDR3 sequence (DNA): TGTGCCAGTAGTACTTTGGGGGCCGGGACAGGGAATGAAAAACTGTTTTTT. The chain joins TRBV19 to TRBJ1-4; 9 positions match TRBD1. V lost 4 bases and J lost 5; bases outside the gene matches: 11. Germline CDR1 reads LNHDA; CDR2 reads SQIVND (reference sequence). The CDR3 extends over 17 amino acids.

The chain recombines TRBV13 with TRBJ1-2, with 9 nucleotides matching TRBD1. V lost 5 bases to trimming and J lost 3 bases; unmatched junction nucleotides: 4. CDR1 is PRHDT, CDR2 FYEKMQ, per germline (reference sequence). This CDR3 region has 14 residues. The CDR3 nucleotides are TGTGCCAGCAGCCACCGGGACAGGGACTATGGCTACACCTTC. Its protein product is CASSHRDRDYGYTF. The whole variable domain, filled in from reference TRBV13 and TRBJ1-2, reads AAGVIQSPRHLIKEKRETATLKCYPIPRHDTVYWYQQGPGQDPQFLISFYEKMQSDKGSIPDRFSAQQFSDYHSELNMSSLELGDSALYFCASSHRDRDYGYTFGSGTRLTVV.

The CDR3 bases are TGTGCCAGCAGCCCCTTGGAGGTTAGCTCCTACGAGCAGTACTTC. Its protein is CASSPLEVSSYEQYF. This sequence joins TRBV11-2 and TRBJ2-7, with D maybe TRBD2 (5 bases). This CDR3 has 15 residues. V was pared by 5 bases and J by 0 bases, with 14 bases between. Germline V gives CDR1 SGHAT, CDR2 FQNNGV.

V and J are TRBV5-1 and TRBJ1-4; D ambiguous. The CDR3 spans 14 residues. V shed 4 bases and J shed 0 bases, with 7 bases lying between them. From germline, CDR1 is SGHRS and CDR2 YFSETQ. The CDR3, as DNA: TGCGCCAGCAGCCCCATCGCAACTAATGAAAAACTGTTTTTT. Its translation: CASSPIATNEKLFF.

V gene TRBV30 combines with J gene TRBJ2-4; D is uncertain. Germline V CDR1 and CDR2: GTSNPN, SVGIG (reference sequence). The V end was cut by 0 bases, the J end by 7 bases, with 4 bases between. The CDR3 extends over 11 amino acids. The CDR3 region is CAWSVENIQYF. CDR3 in DNA: TGTGCCTGGAGTGTAGAGAACATTCAGTACTTC.

This sequence joins TRBV7-3 and TRBJ2-5; D is unresolved. The CDR3 extends over 13 amino acids. V shed 2 bases and J shed 4 bases, with 8 bases lying between them. Germline CDR1 reads SGHTA; CDR2 reads FQGTGA. CDR3 sequence reads: CASSLDPGETQYF. DNA of the CDR3: TGTGCCAGCAGCTTAGATCCGGGAGAGACCCAGTACTTC.

Judged by abundance, this clone is medium-sized. The identical CDR3 is also encoded by other nucleotide sequences in the sample. The gene calls are TRBV2 and TRBJ1-1, with D perhaps TRBD1 (5 bases). The CDR3 length is 14 residues. Per the germline V gene, CDR1 is SNHLY and CDR2 is FYNNEI. V lost 6 bases and J 12 bases, leaving 23 bases between the germline ends. CDR3 coding DNA: TGTGCCAGCAGAGCCGAAGGACAATTGGGTAACTCTTTCTTT. It encodes CASRAEGQLGNSFF.

J is TRBJ2-2 and V is TRBV6-6; 8 bases agree with TRBD2. V shed 2 bases, J shed 1 base, and the junction held 3 bases outside the gene matches. The CDR3 has 16 residues. Looked up from germline, CDR1 is MNHNY and CDR2 is SVGAGI (reference sequence). The CDR3 sequence: CASSYPSGLNTGELFF. The CDR3 DNA sequence: TGTGCCAGCAGTTACCCTAGCGGGTTGAACACCGGGGAGCTGTTTTTT.

In the case of this clone: One end of the junction does not line up with germline, which may come from a read error. V usage is TRBV7-7 and J usage is TRBJ2-7, with a weak D call TRBD1 (6 bases). Germline CDR1 SSHAT, CDR2 FNYEAQ (reference sequence). The CDR3 extends over 13 amino acids. This CDR3 reads CASSTGTNNEQYF. The CDR3 DNA sequence: TGTGCTAGCAGTACCGGGACAAATAACGAGCAGTACTTC.

The chain links TRBV25-1 to TRBJ1-4; D gene ambiguous. Trimming stripped 1 base from V and 3 bases from J, with 9 bases between. CDR3 length equals 15 residues. Germline CDR1 reads MGHDK; CDR2 reads SYGVNS. The CDR3 DNA reads as TGTGCCAGCAGTGAATTCGAGCTTCCTAATGAAAAACTGTTTTTT. It encodes CASSEFELPNEKLFF.

The chain links TRBV18 to TRBJ1-1; weak D call: TRBD1 (5 bases). Looked up from germline, CDR1 is KGHSH and CDR2 is LQKENI. The CDR3 extends over 14 amino acids. V lost 3 bases to trimming and J lost 3 bases, with 11 bases between them. CDR3: CASSPPGEDTEAFF. CDR3 sequence (DNA): TGTGCCAGCTCACCCCCGGGGGAGGACACTGAAGCTTTCTTT.

The table lists this clone with a count of one. The chain combines TRBV5-8 with TRBJ2-7; TRBD1 matches at 7 bases. From germline, CDR1 is SGHTS and CDR2 YDEGEE. V was pared by 2 bases and J by 2 bases, with 13 bases of the junction left unmatched. This CDR3 region has 17 residues. The CDR3 bases are TGTGCCAGCAGCTTCCGGACAGGACGTATCCTTGCCTACGAGCAGTACTTC. Amino acid sequence: CASSFRTGRILAYEQYF.

Written as DNA, the CDR3 is TGCGCCAGCAGCTTGGACGGCGGGGAGGGCACTGAAGCTTTCTTT. Its protein is CASSLDGGEGTEAFF. The chain carries TRBV5-1 and TRBJ1-1; D is unresolved. Trimming removed 0 bases at V and 4 bases at J, with 13 bases between. From germline, CDR1 is SGHRS and CDR2 YFSETQ. This CDR3 is built from 15 residues.